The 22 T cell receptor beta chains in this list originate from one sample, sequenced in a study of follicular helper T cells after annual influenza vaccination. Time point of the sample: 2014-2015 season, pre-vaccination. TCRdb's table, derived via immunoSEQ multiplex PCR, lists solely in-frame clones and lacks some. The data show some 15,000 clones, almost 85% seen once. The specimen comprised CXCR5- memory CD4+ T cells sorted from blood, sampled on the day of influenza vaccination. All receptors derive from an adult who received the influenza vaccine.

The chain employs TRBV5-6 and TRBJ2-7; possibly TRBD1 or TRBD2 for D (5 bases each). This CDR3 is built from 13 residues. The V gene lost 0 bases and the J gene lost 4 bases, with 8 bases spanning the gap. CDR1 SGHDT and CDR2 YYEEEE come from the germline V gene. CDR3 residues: CASSLEWGYEQYF. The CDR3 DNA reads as TGTGCCAGCAGCTTGGAGTGGGGGTACGAGCAGTACTTC. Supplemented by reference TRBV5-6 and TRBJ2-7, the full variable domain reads DAGVTQSPTHLIKTRGQQVTLRCSPKSGHDTVSWYQQALGQGPQFIFQYYEEEERQRGNFPDRFSGHQFPNYSSELNVNALLLGDSALYLCASSLEWGYEQYFGPGTRLTVT.

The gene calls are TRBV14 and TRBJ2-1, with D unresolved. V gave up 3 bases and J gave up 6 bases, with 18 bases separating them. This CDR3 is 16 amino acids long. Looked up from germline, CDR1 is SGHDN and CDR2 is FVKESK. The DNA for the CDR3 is TGTGCCAGCAGCCACCCCTCGATGGCCCATGTCAATGAGCAGTTCTTC. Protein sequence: CASSHPSMAHVNEQFF.

The CDR3 here is CASSVALRVGEQYF. The CDR3 DNA follows: TGTGCCAGCAGTGTTGCTTTACGGGTCGGCGAGCAGTACTTC. The chain joins TRBV2 to TRBJ2-7; D is ambiguous. Germline assignment: CDR1 SNHLY and CDR2 FYNNEI. The CDR3 spans 14 residues. V was shortened by 4 bases and J by 6 bases, with 16 bases between the two germline ends.

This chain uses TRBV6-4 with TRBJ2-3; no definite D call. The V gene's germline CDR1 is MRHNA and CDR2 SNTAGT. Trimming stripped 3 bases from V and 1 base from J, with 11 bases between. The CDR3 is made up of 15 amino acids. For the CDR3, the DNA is TGTGCCAGCAGTGAGGCAGGATTGGGCACAGATACGCAGTATTTT. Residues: CASSEAGLGTDTQYF.

The CDR3 sequence: CASSRGTGGYEQYF. The CDR3 nucleotides are TGCGCCAGCAGCCGGGGGACAGGGGGCTACGAGCAGTACTTC. This chain uses TRBV5-1 with TRBJ2-7, with 11 bases that match TRBD1. The CDR3 loop spans 14 amino acids. V was clipped by 4 bases and J by 3 bases; unmatched bases: 3. The germline CDR1 and CDR2 sequences are SGHRS and YFSETQ. Drawing the rest from reference TRBV5-1 and TRBJ2-7, the complete variable domain is KAGVTQTPRYLIKTRGQQVTLSCSPISGHRSVSWYQQTPGQGLQFLFEYFSETQRNKGNFPGRFSGRQFSNSRSEMNVSTLELGDSALYLCASSRGTGGYEQYFGPGTRLTVT.

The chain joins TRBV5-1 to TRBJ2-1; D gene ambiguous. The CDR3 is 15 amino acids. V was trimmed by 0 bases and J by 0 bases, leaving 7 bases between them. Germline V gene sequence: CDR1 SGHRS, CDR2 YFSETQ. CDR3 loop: CASSLVASSYNEQFF. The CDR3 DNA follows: TGCGCCAGCAGCTTGGTGGCAAGCTCCTACAATGAGCAGTTCTTC. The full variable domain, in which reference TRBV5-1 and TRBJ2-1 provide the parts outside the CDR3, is KAGVTQTPRYLIKTRGQQVTLSCSPISGHRSVSWYQQTPGQGLQFLFEYFSETQRNKGNFPGRFSGRQFSNSRSEMNVSTLELGDSALYLCASSLVASSYNEQFFGPGTRLTVL.

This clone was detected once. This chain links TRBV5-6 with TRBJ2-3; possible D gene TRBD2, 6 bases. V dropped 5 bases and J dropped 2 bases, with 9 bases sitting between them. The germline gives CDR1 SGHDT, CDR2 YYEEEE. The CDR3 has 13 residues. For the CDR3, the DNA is TGTGCCAGCAGTGGACTAAACACAGATACGCAGTATTTT. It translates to CASSGLNTDTQYF.

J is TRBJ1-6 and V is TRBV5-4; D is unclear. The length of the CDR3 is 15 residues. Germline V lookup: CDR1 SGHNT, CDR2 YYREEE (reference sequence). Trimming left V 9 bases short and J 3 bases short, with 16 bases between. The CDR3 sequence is CATLERENYNSPLHF. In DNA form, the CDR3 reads TGTGCCACCCTGGAGAGGGAAAACTATAATTCACCCCTCCACTTT.

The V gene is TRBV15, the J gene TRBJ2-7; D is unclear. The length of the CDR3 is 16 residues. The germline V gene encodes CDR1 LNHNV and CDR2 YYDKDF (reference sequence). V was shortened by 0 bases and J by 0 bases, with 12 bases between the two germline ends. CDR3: CATSRELSASSYEQYF. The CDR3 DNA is TGTGCCACCAGCAGAGAATTGAGCGCGAGCTCCTACGAGCAGTACTTC.

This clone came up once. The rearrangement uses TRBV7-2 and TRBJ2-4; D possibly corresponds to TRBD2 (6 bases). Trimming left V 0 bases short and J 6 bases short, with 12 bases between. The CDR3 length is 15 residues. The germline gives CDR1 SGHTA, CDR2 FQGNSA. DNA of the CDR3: TGTGCCAGCAGCTTAGCCTCCGAGCGGGCAAACATTCAGTACTTC. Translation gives CASSLASERANIQYF.

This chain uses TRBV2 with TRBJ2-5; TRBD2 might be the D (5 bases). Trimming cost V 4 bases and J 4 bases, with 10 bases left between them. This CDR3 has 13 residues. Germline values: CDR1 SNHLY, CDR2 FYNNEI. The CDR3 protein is CASSVSGGETQYF. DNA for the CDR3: TGTGCCAGCAGTGTATCAGGAGGAGAGACCCAGTACTTC.

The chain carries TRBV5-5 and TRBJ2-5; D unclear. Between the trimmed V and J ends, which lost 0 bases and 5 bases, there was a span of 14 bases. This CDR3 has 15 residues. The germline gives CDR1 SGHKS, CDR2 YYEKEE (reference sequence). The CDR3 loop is CASSLVLGIPETQYF. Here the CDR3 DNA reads TGTGCCAGCAGCTTGGTGTTGGGGATCCCCGAGACCCAGTACTTC.

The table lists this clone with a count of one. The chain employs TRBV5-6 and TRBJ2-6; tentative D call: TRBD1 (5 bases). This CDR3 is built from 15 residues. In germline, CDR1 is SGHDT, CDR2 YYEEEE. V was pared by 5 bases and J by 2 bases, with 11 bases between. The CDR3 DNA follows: TGTGCCAGCAGTTTTTCAGGGACTGGGGCCAACGTCCTGACTTTC. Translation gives CASSFSGTGANVLTF.

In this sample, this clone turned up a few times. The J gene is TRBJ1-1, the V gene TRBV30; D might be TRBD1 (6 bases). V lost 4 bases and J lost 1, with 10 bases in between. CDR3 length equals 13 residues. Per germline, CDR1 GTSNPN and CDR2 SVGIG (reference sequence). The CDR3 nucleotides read TGTGCCTGGACTGGACAGCCGAACACTGAAGCTTTCTTT. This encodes CAWTGQPNTEAFF.

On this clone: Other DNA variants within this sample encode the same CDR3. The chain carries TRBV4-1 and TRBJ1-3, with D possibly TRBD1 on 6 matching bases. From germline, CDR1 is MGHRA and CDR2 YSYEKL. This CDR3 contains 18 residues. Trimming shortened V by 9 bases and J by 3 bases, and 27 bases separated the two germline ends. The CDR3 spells CASSSVLRGGRDGNTIYF. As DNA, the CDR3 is TGCGCCAGTAGCTCCGTATTAAGGGGGGGTAGAGATGGAAACACCATATATTTT.

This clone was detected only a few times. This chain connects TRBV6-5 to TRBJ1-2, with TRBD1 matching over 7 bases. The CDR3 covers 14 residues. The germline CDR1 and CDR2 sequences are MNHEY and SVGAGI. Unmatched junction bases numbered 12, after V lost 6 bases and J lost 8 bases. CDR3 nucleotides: TGTGCCAGCAGCCGGACAGGCCTTGGCGGGGGCTACACCTTC. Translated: CASSRTGLGGGYTF.

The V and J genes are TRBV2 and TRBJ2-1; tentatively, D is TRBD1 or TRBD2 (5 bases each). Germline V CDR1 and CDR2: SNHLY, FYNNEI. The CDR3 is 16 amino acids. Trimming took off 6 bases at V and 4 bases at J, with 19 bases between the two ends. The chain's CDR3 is CASSLTGRDAYNEQFF. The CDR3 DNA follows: TGTGCCAGCAGCCTCACGGGCCGGGACGCTTACAATGAGCAGTTCTTC.

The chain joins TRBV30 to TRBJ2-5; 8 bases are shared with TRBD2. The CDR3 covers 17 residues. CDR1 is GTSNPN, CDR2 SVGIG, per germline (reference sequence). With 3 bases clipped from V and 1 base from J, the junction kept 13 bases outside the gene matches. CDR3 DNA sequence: TGTGCCTGGAGCCCGGGGGGGGGATCCGTTTTCCAAGAGACCCAGTACTTC. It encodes CAWSPGGGSVFQETQYF.

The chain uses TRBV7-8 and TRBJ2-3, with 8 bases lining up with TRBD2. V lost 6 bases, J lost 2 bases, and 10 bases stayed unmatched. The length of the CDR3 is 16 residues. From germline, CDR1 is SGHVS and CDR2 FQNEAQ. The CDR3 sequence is CASSPLSGTNTDTQYF. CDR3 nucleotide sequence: TGTGCCAGCAGTCCACTTAGCGGGACGAACACAGATACGCAGTATTTT.

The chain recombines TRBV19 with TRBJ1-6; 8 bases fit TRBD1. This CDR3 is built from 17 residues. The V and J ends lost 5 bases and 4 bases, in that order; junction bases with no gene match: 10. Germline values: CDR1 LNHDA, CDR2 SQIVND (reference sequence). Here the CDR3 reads CASSPFWDRSYNSPLHF. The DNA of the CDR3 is TGTGCCAGTAGTCCCTTCTGGGACAGGTCTTATAATTCACCCCTCCACTTT.

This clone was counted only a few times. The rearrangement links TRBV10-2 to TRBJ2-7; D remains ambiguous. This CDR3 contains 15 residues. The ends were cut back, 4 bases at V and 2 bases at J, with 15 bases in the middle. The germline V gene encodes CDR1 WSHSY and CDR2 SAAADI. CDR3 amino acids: CASSVAPRTAYEQYF. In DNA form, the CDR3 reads TGCGCCAGCAGTGTGGCGCCGCGGACGGCCTACGAGCAGTACTTC.

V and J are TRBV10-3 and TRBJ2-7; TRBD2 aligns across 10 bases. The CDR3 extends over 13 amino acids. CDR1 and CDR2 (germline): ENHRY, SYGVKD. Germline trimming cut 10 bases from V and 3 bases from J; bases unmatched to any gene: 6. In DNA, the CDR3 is TGTGCCACATCTAGCGGGGGCTTCTACGAGCAGTACTTC. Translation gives CATSSGGFYEQYF.